The 18 T cell receptor beta chains listed next were all sequenced from one sample in a study of blood T cell repertoires in COVID-19. TCRdb's table, derived via immunoSEQ multiplex PCR, lists solely in-frame clones and lacks some. This sample carries 95,000 to 110,000 clones, roughly 89% of them seen once, and the ten largest clones take over 15%. The sequenced sample was peripheral blood. All receptors derive from a woman of 80 years or more in a cohort sampled during active COVID-19.

The chain joins TRBV9 to TRBJ1-1; D gene ambiguous. The CDR3 spans 13 residues. CDR1 is SGDLS, CDR2 YYNGEE, per germline. The V gene lost 6 bases and the J gene lost 8 bases, with 17 bases spanning the gap. DNA of the CDR3: TGTGCCAGCACCCCCTCCCGAGGTGGCGAAGCTTTCTTT. It yields the protein CASTPSRGGEAFF. The full variable domain, with the rest looked up from reference TRBV9 and TRBJ1-1, is DSGVTQTPKHLITATGQRVTLRCSPRSGDLSVYWYQQSLDQGLQFLIQYYNGEERAKGNILERFSAQQFPDLHSELNLSSLELGDSALYFCASTPSRGGEAFFGQGTRLTVV.

The chain carries TRBV3-1 (or the pseudogene TRBV3-2) and TRBJ2-7, with 9 bases identical to TRBD2. The CDR3 loop spans 15 amino acids. Germline CDR1 and CDR2: LGHDT and YNNKEL (reference sequence). After removal of 0 bases from V and 3 bases from J, the junction contained 3 bases not matched to a gene. The CDR3, as DNA: TGTGCCAGCAGCCAAGAAGTACTAGCGGGCTACGAGCAGTACTTC. Its translation: CASSQEVLAGYEQYF.

The CDR3 reads CASSPQGQGNEKLFF. The CDR3 DNA is TGTGCCAGCAGCCCGCAGGGACAGGGGAACGAAAAACTGTTTTTT. The genes are TRBV11-2 and TRBJ1-4; TRBD1 agrees at 10 bases. V dropped 5 bases and J dropped 8; count of bases not matched to a gene: 8. The CDR3 consists of 15 residues. Germline values: CDR1 SGHAT, CDR2 FQNNGV.

The chain recombines TRBV7-6 with TRBJ2-5; D is possibly TRBD1 (6 bases). In germline, CDR1 is SGHVS, CDR2 FNYEAQ. This CDR3 comprises 15 residues. Trimming pared 1 base from V and 4 bases from J, leaving 13 bases between. The CDR3 DNA sequence: TGTGCCAGCAGCTTAGTAGTGGGGGCGGGAGAGACCCAGTACTTC. This encodes CASSLVVGAGETQYF.

This chain links TRBV10-3 with TRBJ2-1; the D gene is possibly TRBD1 (5 bases). Trimming cost V 0 bases and J 10 bases, with 13 bases left between them. Germline V lookup: CDR1 ENHRY, CDR2 SYGVKD. There are 14 residues in the CDR3. CDR3 loop: CAISESQGLAEQFF. The CDR3 coding sequence is TGTGCCATCAGTGAGTCGCAGGGCCTCGCCGAGCAGTTCTTC.

The chain employs TRBV18 and TRBJ2-3; 9 bases map to TRBD2. Germline loops: CDR1 KGHSH, CDR2 LQKENI. The CDR3 length is 20 residues. The V and J ends lost 0 bases and 0 bases, in that order; junction bases with no gene match: 13. The CDR3 reads CASSPPETWAGGPSTDTQYF. The CDR3, as DNA: TGTGCCAGCTCACCACCGGAGACATGGGCGGGAGGGCCGAGCACAGATACGCAGTATTTT.

The CDR3 loop is CASSLSPGSVAYEQYF. The CDR3 region has the DNA TGCGCCAGCAGCTTGAGTCCGGGGAGTGTCGCCTACGAGCAGTACTTC. The chain has TRBV5-1 and TRBJ2-7; D might be TRBD2 (5 bases). Trimming removed 1 base at V and 2 bases at J, with 16 bases between. CDR1 is SGHRS and CDR2 is YFSETQ in the germline V gene. The length of the CDR3 is 16 residues.

This chain links TRBV11-2 with TRBJ2-3; D is ambiguous. Germline V lookup: CDR1 SGHAT, CDR2 FQNNGV. This CDR3 has 15 amino acids. Trimming stripped 0 bases from V and 2 bases from J, with 9 bases between. The CDR3: CASSLERSSTDTQYF. CDR3 coding DNA: TGTGCCAGCAGCTTAGAGAGGAGTTCCACAGATACGCAGTATTTT.

V and J are TRBV6-5 and TRBJ2-5; 7 bases fit TRBD1. There are 15 residues in the CDR3. Germline V lookup: CDR1 MNHEY, CDR2 SVGAGI. Trimming at V came to 2 bases and at J to 3 bases, leaving 6 bases not matched to a gene. CDR3 in amino acids: CASSYRGLGEETQYF. CDR3 sequence (DNA): TGTGCCAGCAGTTACAGGGGGCTTGGTGAAGAGACCCAGTACTTC.

The chain has TRBV3-1 (or the pseudogene TRBV3-2) and TRBJ1-2; possibly TRBD1 for D (5 bases). The germline CDR1 and CDR2 sequences are LGHDT and YNNKEL (reference sequence). This CDR3 region has 14 residues. Deletions cut 1 base from V and 3 bases from J, with 9 bases between. The CDR3 is CASSQAAGDYGYTF. CDR3 nucleotides: TGTGCCAGCAGCCAAGCTGCGGGGGACTATGGCTACACCTTC.

The CDR3 protein is CATSRDTDPRTDTQYF. The CDR3 nucleotides are TGTGCCACCAGCAGAGATACAGACCCGCGCACAGATACGCAGTATTTT. J is TRBJ2-3 and V is TRBV15; D uncertain. With 0 bases removed from V and 1 base from J, the gap between germline ends came to 11 bases. The CDR3 loop spans 16 amino acids. Germline CDR1 reads LNHNV; CDR2 reads YYDKDF (reference sequence).

The chain's CDR3 is CASSLSGPGHTEAFF. In nucleotides, the CDR3 is TGTGCCAGCAGTTTGTCAGGGCCTGGTCACACTGAAGCTTTCTTT. J is TRBJ1-1 and V is TRBV6-5; TRBD1 might be the D (5 bases). CDR3 size: 15 residues. Germline V gene sequence: CDR1 MNHEY, CDR2 SVGAGI. Trimming shortened V by 4 bases and J by 3 bases, and 15 bases separated the two germline ends.

This clone was seen a single time. J is TRBJ2-5 and V is TRBV5-4, with 7 bases identical to TRBD2. CDR3 size: 14 residues. The V gene's germline CDR1 is SGHNT and CDR2 YYREEE (reference sequence). Trimming took 6 bases from V and 3 from J; bases not matched to a gene: 8. CDR3 in DNA: TGTGCCAGCAACCGAGGGGAGGGTGAAGAGACCCAGTACTTC. It yields the protein CASNRGEGEETQYF. The whole variable domain, remainder taken from reference TRBV5-4 and TRBJ2-5, is ETGVTQSPTHLIKTRGQQVTLRCSSQSGHNTVSWYQQALGQGPQFIFQYYREEENGRGNFPPRFSGLQFPNYSSELNVNALELDDSALYLCASNRGEGEETQYFGPGTRLLVL.

The chain joins TRBV27 to TRBJ2-5, with TRBD2 matching 11 bases. The V segment lost 5 bases and the J segment 3 bases; nucleotides outside the gene matches: 5. Germline assignment: CDR1 MNHEY and CDR2 SMNVEV (reference sequence). CDR3 size: 15 residues. CDR3 DNA: TGTGCCAGCAGTCAGACTAGCGGGACGAAAGAGACCCAGTACTTC. Translated: CASSQTSGTKETQYF.

The chain is built from TRBV13 and TRBJ1-2; D perhaps matches TRBD1 (5 bases). In germline, CDR1 is PRHDT, CDR2 FYEKMQ (reference sequence). Trimming took off 5 bases at V and 4 bases at J, with 11 bases between the two ends. CDR3 size: 13 residues. The CDR3 loop reads CASSDSRAYGYTF. CDR3 sequence (DNA): TGTGCCAGCAGCGATAGCAGGGCCTATGGCTACACCTTC.

The chain combines TRBV18 with TRBJ1-2, with no clear D. The germline V gene encodes CDR1 KGHSH and CDR2 LQKENI. V lost 1 base and J lost 5, with 5 bases in between. CDR3 length: 12 amino acids. The DNA for the CDR3 is TGTGCCAGCTCACCACGGGCATATGGCTACACCTTC. Residues: CASSPRAYGYTF.

The chain has TRBV5-6 and TRBJ2-3, with D maybe TRBD2 (5 bases). Per the germline V gene, CDR1 is SGHDT and CDR2 is YYEEEE. V lost 0 bases and J lost 1, with 9 bases in between. The CDR3 contains 15 residues. CDR3 in DNA: TGTGCCAGCAGCTTGGGGACTTCCCGCACAGATACGCAGTATTTT. This encodes CASSLGTSRTDTQYF.

This clone came up once. The chain combines TRBV6-5 with TRBJ2-1, with 7 nucleotides matching TRBD2. Germline CDR1 MNHEY, CDR2 SVGAGI. Germline trimming cut 6 bases from V and 9 bases from J; bases unmatched to any gene: 8. This CDR3 is built from 13 residues. CDR3 sequence: CASSPGLVGEQFF. The CDR3 DNA sequence: TGTGCCAGCAGCCCCGGACTAGTTGGTGAGCAGTTCTTC.